These 2 T cell receptor beta chains came from one sample sequenced in a study of regulatory T cells in long-lasting Graves disease. The time point: newly diagnosed GD, antithyroid drugs for less than 3 months. Extracted PBMC RNA gave rise to the TCR library. CDR3-region Arm-PCR and iRepertoire HTBI primers produced the TCR beta libraries. Each CDR3 protein is one row after TCRdb ran MiXCR on the multiplex PCR reads. The sample holds 400,000 to 500,000 distinct CDR3 sequences; about 16% are singletons and the top ten take approximately 15%. These data were likewise used in another study, on T cells in Graves' hyperthyroidism and ophthalmopathy.

The specimen comprised peripheral blood mononuclear cells (PBMCs), sampled at new diagnosis, from a patient treated with antithyroid drugs. Receptor source: a woman in her 30s with Graves disease.

The sample holds many counts of this clonotype. This chain joins TRBV7-9 and TRBJ2-7, with D hard to call. The CDR3 is 16 amino acids. Germline V gene lookup returns CDR1 SEHNR and CDR2 FQNEAQ (reference sequence). Trimming took off 7 bases at V and 3 bases at J, with 22 bases between the two ends. CDR3 in DNA: TGTGCCAGCACCCCAGCCCCTCGGGCCAGCGTCTACGAGCAGTACTTC. Translation gives CASTPAPRASVYEQYF.

The rearrangement links TRBV5-1 to TRBJ2-7, with D unclear. The V gene's germline CDR1 is SGHRS and CDR2 YFSETQ. V gave up 8 bases and J gave up 6 bases, with 18 bases separating them. This CDR3 contains 13 residues. CDR3 in DNA: TGCGCCAGTTCCGGGCCTCCGTGGACCGAGCAGTACTTC. Translating gives CASSGPPWTEQYF.